This is a list of T cell receptor beta chains from one sample in a study of T cell responses to AZD1222 COVID-19 vaccine. Measured with immunoSEQ multiplex PCR; TCRdb has only the in-frame clones, and not every one. The profile shows about 170,000 clones, about nine tenths of them singletons. Sample: peripheral blood, taken on day 0 of AZD1222 vaccination. All receptors derive from an adult in good health. Each CDR3 is given with its conserved first and last residue. D genes are given only for firm matches. Size is stated for part of the rows, as once, few or many counts, or as a class when the clone is expanded.

clone_size | d_call | j_call | v_call | cdr3_aa | cdr3_nt
- | - | TRBJ2-7 | TRBV19 | CASSIFDEQYF | TGTGCCAGTAGCATCTTCGACGAGCAGTACTTC
- | - | TRBJ2-7 | TRBV10-1 | CASSGLRAYEQYF | TGCGCCAGCAGTGGTTTGAGAGCCTACGAGCAGTACTTC
- | - | TRBJ1-3 | TRBV9 | CASSVGGNTQRNTIYF | TGTGCCAGCAGCGTAGGGGGGAACACACAGCGAAACACCATATATTTT
- | - | TRBJ1-2 | TRBV12-3/TRBV12-4 | CASSFAGNRYTF | TGTGCCAGCAGTTTCGCGGGGAACCGCTACACCTTC
once | - | TRBJ2-1 | TRBV10-3 | CAIRGGNEQFF | TGTGCCATCAGAGGGGGAAATGAGCAGTTCTTC
- | TRBD1 | TRBJ1-1 | TRBV18 | CASSPDREVEAFF | TGTGCCAGCTCACCGGACAGGGAGGTTGAAGCTTTCTTT
- | - | TRBJ1-1 | TRBV11-2 | CASGMTEAFF | TGTGCCAGCGGTATGACTGAAGCTTTCTTT
- | TRBD1 | TRBJ1-1 | TRBV5-6 | CASSFRDRGRVTEAFF | TGTGCCAGCAGCTTCCGGGACAGGGGGCGAGTCACTGAAGCTTTCTTT
- | - | TRBJ2-3 | TRBV30 | CAWSRASGATDTQYF | TGTGCCTGGAGTAGGGCCAGCGGAGCCACAGATACGCAGTATTTT
once | - | TRBJ1-2 | TRBV29-1 | CSVERNGYTF | TGCAGCGTTGAGCGAAATGGCTACACCTTC
- | TRBD2 | TRBJ2-3 | TRBV7-2 | CASSFGPGLAGGTDTQYF | TGTGCCAGCAGCTTTGGCCCTGGACTAGCGGGGGGCACAGATACGCAGTATTTT
- | - | TRBJ1-2 | TRBV2 | CASSDKTLGLRHYGYTF | TGTGCCAGCAGCGACAAAACTTTGGGACTCCGGCATTATGGCTACACCTTC
once | - | TRBJ2-6 | TRBV10-3 | CAISSTENGANVLTF | TGTGCCATCAGCTCCACAGAGAACGGGGCCAACGTCCTGACTTTC
- | - | TRBJ2-7 | TRBV18 | CASAPGLALSYEQYF | TGTGCCAGCGCTCCCGGGCTAGCGCTTTCCTACGAGCAGTACTTC
- | - | TRBJ2-5 | TRBV4-3 | CASSQDLKRETQYF | TGCGCCAGCAGCCAAGATCTTAAGAGGGAGACCCAGTACTTC
once | - | TRBJ1-2 | TRBV6-5 | CASSYSSWGQNYGYTF | TGTGCCAGCAGTTACTCGAGTTGGGGTCAAAACTATGGCTACACCTTC
- | TRBD2 | TRBJ2-2 | TRBV6-6 | CASSYSISGDTGELFF | TGTGCCAGCAGTTACTCTATCAGCGGGGACACCGGGGAGCTGTTTTTT
- | - | TRBJ2-5 | TRBV7-8 | CASSLVRGGETQYF | TGTGCCAGCAGCTTAGTCAGGGGCGGGGAGACCCAGTACTTC
- | - | TRBJ1-2 | TRBV5-6 | CASSLGSLINYGYTF | TGTGCCAGCAGCTTGGGCAGCCTAATTAACTATGGCTACACCTTC
- | - | TRBJ2-7 | TRBV7-2 | CASSTVGYEQYF | TGTGCCAGCAGTACGGTGGGCTACGAGCAGTACTTC
- | - | TRBJ2-1 | TRBV5-1 | CASSLAWGYNEQFF | TGCGCCAGCAGCTTGGCCTGGGGCTACAATGAGCAGTTCTTC
- | TRBD1 | TRBJ1-3 | TRBV6-5 | CASSYTGGTGNTIYF | TGTGCCAGCAGTTACACAGGGGGCACGGGAAACACCATATATTTT
- | - | TRBJ1-3 | TRBV19 | CASPGTARSGNTIYF | TGTGCCAGTCCCGGGACTGCTCGCTCTGGAAACACCATATATTTT
- | - | TRBJ1-1 | TRBV11-2 | CASSSRTAREAFF | TGTGCCAGCAGCTCACGGACAGCTCGTGAAGCTTTCTTT
few | - | TRBJ2-7 | TRBV7-9 | CASSPPAREQYF | TGTGCCAGCAGTCCCCCGGCGAGGGAGCAGTACTTC
- | - | TRBJ1-3 | TRBV30 | CAWSVLRLDSGNTIYF | TGTGCCTGGAGTGTACTTAGGTTGGACTCTGGAAACACCATATATTTT
- | TRBD1 | TRBJ1-4 | TRBV6-1 | CASSDRDRGREKLFF | TGTGCCAGCAGTGACCGGGACAGGGGGAGGGAAAAACTGTTTTTT